This T cell receptor (beta chain) was identified during a study of blood T cell repertoires in COVID-19. The repertoire was sequenced with immunoSEQ multiplex PCR; TCRdb's copy has only in-frame clones and lacks some. The sample includes roughly 100,000 clones, nearly 90% of them seen just once. The V gene's germline CDR1 is SGDLS and CDR2 YYNGEE. V shed 1 base and J shed 1 base, with 9 bases lying between them. The CDR3 runs to 15 residues. The clonotype originates from a man aged 45-65 years with active COVID-19. V and J are TRBV9 and TRBJ2-1; maybe TRBD2 (5 bases). Material for sequencing was peripheral blood. The CDR3 nucleotides are TGTGCCAGCAGCGTATCTAGCAGGTCCTACAATGAGCAGTTCTTC. The encoded protein is CASSVSSRSYNEQFF. The full variable domain, completed using reference TRBV9 and TRBJ2-1, is DSGVTQTPKHLITATGQRVTLRCSPRSGDLSVYWYQQSLDQGLQFLIQYYNGEERAKGNILERFSAQQFPDLHSELNLSSLELGDSALYFCASSVSSRSYNEQFFGPGTRLTVL.